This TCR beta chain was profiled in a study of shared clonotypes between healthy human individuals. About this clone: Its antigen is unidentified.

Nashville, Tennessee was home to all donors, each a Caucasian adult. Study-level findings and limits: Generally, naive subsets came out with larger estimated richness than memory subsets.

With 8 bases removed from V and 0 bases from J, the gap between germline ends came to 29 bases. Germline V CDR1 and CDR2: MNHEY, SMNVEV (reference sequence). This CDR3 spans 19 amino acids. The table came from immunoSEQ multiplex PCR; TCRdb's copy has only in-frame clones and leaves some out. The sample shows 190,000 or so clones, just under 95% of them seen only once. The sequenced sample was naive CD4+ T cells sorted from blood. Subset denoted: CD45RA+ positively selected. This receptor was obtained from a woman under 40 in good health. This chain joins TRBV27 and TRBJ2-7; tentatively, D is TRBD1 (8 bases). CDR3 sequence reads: CASVRPDRVGGGSSYEQYF. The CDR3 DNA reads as TGTGCCAGCGTCCGACCGGACAGGGTAGGGGGAGGGAGCTCCTACGAGCAGTACTTC.